Below, 21 T cell receptor beta chains from the same sample are listed, as sequenced in a study of T cell responses to AZD1222 COVID-19 vaccine. The method was immunoSEQ multiplex PCR; TCRdb's version includes in-frame clones alone and lacks a portion of them. The data hold approximately 110,000 clones, with around 90% observed a single time. The sequenced sample was peripheral blood, obtained on day 0 of AZD1222 vaccination. The receptors originated from an adult in good health.

For this clone: A junction boundary mismatches the germline segment, possibly from a read error. V and J are TRBV19 and TRBJ1-5; 7 bases map to TRBD1. CDR3 length: 19 amino acids. The germline V gene encodes CDR1 LNHDA and CDR2 SQIVND (reference sequence). The CDR3 sequence is CASSIDLGQAIVSHQPQHF. The CDR3 region has the DNA TGTGCCAGTAGTATAGATCTTGGACAGGCCATAGTTAGCCATCAGCCCCAGCATTTT.

The gene calls are TRBV18 and TRBJ2-5; TRBD2 aligns across 13 bases. Germline V gene sequence: CDR1 KGHSH, CDR2 LQKENI. Trimming took 0 bases from V and 8 from J; bases not matched to a gene: 6. The CDR3 runs to 16 residues. The DNA for the CDR3 is TGTGCCAGCTCACCACCGGGACTAGCGGGACCCGAAACCCAGTACTTC. Protein product: CASSPPGLAGPETQYF.

V gene TRBV7-3 combines with J gene TRBJ2-1; D uncertain. Germline V CDR1 and CDR2: SGHTA, FQGTGA. The V end lost 2 bases, the J end lost 0 bases, and 8 bases lay between the germline ends. This CDR3 contains 15 residues. CDR3 DNA sequence: TGTGCCAGCAGCTTACTGGGGATCTCCTACAATGAGCAGTTCTTC. Its translation: CASSLLGISYNEQFF.

The chain joins TRBV28 to TRBJ2-7; 10 nucleotides agree with TRBD2. The CDR3 runs 13 residues. The germline gives CDR1 MDHEN, CDR2 SYDVKM. V lost 6 bases to trimming and J lost 3 bases; unmatched junction nucleotides: 2. Here the CDR3 DNA reads TGTGCCAGCAGACTAGCGGGGAGCTACGAGCAGTACTTC. This codes for CASRLAGSYEQYF.

The V call is TRBV27, the J call TRBJ1-2; D perhaps matches TRBD1 (6 bases). This CDR3 has 13 amino acids. The germline V gene has CDR1 MNHEY and CDR2 SMNVEV (reference sequence). V dropped 5 bases and J dropped 3 bases, with 10 bases sitting between them. The CDR3 nucleotides are TGTGCCAGCAGTCCGACAGGTTACTATGGCTACACCTTC. It yields the protein CASSPTGYYGYTF.

The chain has TRBV19 and TRBJ1-3, with D possibly TRBD1 on 5 matching bases. The CDR3 has 16 residues. CDR1 is LNHDA and CDR2 is SQIVND in the germline V gene (reference sequence). V dropped 3 bases and J dropped 2 bases, with 14 bases sitting between them. The CDR3 region is CASSILQTVPGNTIYF. CDR3 DNA sequence: TGTGCCAGTAGTATCCTCCAGACAGTCCCTGGAAACACCATATATTTT.

The chain combines TRBV12-5 with TRBJ2-1; D tentatively reads TRBD1 or TRBD2 (5 bases each). CDR1 is LGHNT and CDR2 is FRNRAP in the germline V gene. V was clipped by 0 bases and J by 2 bases, with 14 bases between them. CDR3 size: 17 residues. The DNA of the CDR3 is TGTGCTAGTGGTTTGGTAATCGGGGTGGGACCCTACAATGAGCAGTTCTTC. It is translated as CASGLVIGVGPYNEQFF. The variable domain in full, with the rest retrieved from reference TRBV12-5 and TRBJ2-1, is DARVTQTPRHKVTEMGQEVTMRCQPILGHNTVFWYRQTMMQGLELLAYFRNRAPLDDSGMPKDRFSAEMPDATLATLKIQPSEPRDSAVYFCASGLVIGVGPYNEQFFGPGTRLTVL.

V usage is TRBV6-5 and J usage is TRBJ2-5; D not certain. The CDR3 totals 13 residues. CDR1 MNHEY and CDR2 SVGAGI come from the germline V gene. V dropped 4 bases and J dropped 2 bases, with 8 bases sitting between them. The CDR3 DNA reads TGTGCCAGCAGTTCACAGCAGCAAGAGACCCAGTACTTC. Translation: CASSSQQQETQYF.

The chain uses TRBV30 and TRBJ1-6; tentative D call: TRBD1 (5 bases). Trimming shortened V by 1 base and J by 3 bases, and 10 bases separated the two germline ends. CDR3 length equals 15 residues. Germline assignment: CDR1 GTSNPN and CDR2 SVGIG (reference sequence). The CDR3, as DNA: TGTGCCTGGAGTGGTAGGGGTGGCTATAATTCACCCCTCCACTTT. It encodes CAWSGRGGYNSPLHF.

The genes are TRBV7-2 and TRBJ1-6, with TRBD1 identical over 8 bases. Germline values: CDR1 SGHTA, CDR2 FQGNSA. This CDR3 region has 14 residues. The V and J ends lost 3 bases and 9 bases, in that order; junction bases with no gene match: 4. The CDR3 coding sequence is TGTGCCAGCAGCTTCGACAGGGGTAGTTCACCCCTCCACTTT. It codes for CASSFDRGSSPLHF.

This chain joins TRBV4-1 and TRBJ1-5, with 10 bases identical to TRBD1. The CDR3 length is 19 residues. Trimming cost V 0 bases and J 2 bases; bases outside gene matches: 10. Germline V gives CDR1 MGHRA, CDR2 YSYEKL. The CDR3 nucleotides read TGCGCCAGCAGCCAAGATTTCGGGACAGGGGTTTCGGGCAATCAGCCCCAGCATTTT. Translation: CASSQDFGTGVSGNQPQHF.

The V call is TRBV7-2, the J call TRBJ1-1; D possibly corresponds to TRBD1 (5 bases). The V gene lost 5 bases and the J gene lost 5 bases, with 15 bases spanning the gap. The CDR3 runs 14 residues. Germline lookup yields CDR1 SGHTA and CDR2 FQGNSA. CDR3 DNA: TGTGCCAGCAGCCCACAGAGGGGAAGAACTGAAGCTTTCTTT. Its translation is CASSPQRGRTEAFF.

The rearrangement joins TRBV7-2 to TRBJ1-1, with D possibly matching TRBD1 (5 bases). The CDR3 consists of 17 residues. CDR1 and CDR2 (germline): SGHTA, FQGNSA. V lost 5 bases to trimming and J lost 1 base, with 20 bases between them. The DNA of the CDR3 is TGTGCCAGCAGCCCCGGGACGTTAGGGTATAGGAACACTGAAGCTTTCTTT. Translation gives CASSPGTLGYRNTEAFF.

The chain combines TRBV7-9 with TRBJ2-7; 9 nucleotides match TRBD1. The CDR3 runs to 16 residues. Germline loops: CDR1 SEHNR, CDR2 FQNEAQ (reference sequence). Trimming took 5 bases from V and 1 from J; bases not matched to a gene: 9. The CDR3 bases are TGTGCCAGCAGCCTCTTAGGGACAGGGACGTCCTACGAGCAGTACTTC. Encoded protein: CASSLLGTGTSYEQYF. Combining the CDR3 with reference TRBV7-9 and TRBJ2-7 gives the whole variable domain DTGVSQNPRHKITKRGQNVTFRCDPISEHNRLYWYRQTLGQGPEFLTYFQNEAQLEKSRLLSDRFSAERPKGSFSTLEIQRTEQGDSAMYLCASSLLGTGTSYEQYFGPGTRLTVT.

The chain carries TRBV9 and TRBJ2-1; either TRBD1 or TRBD2 may supply D (6 bases each). Trimming removed 4 bases from V and 6 bases from J, with 17 bases in between. Looked up from germline, CDR1 is SGDLS and CDR2 is YYNGEE. This CDR3 is built from 15 residues. In nucleotides, the CDR3 is TGTGCCAGCAGCCCTGGAGGGGGACGGCCCAATGAGCAGTTCTTC. This translates into CASSPGGGRPNEQFF. Complete variable domain (other parts from reference TRBV9 and TRBJ2-1): DSGVTQTPKHLITATGQRVTLRCSPRSGDLSVYWYQQSLDQGLQFLIQYYNGEERAKGNILERFSAQQFPDLHSELNLSSLELGDSALYFCASSPGGGRPNEQFFGPGTRLTVL.

Of note for this clone: The sample contains more than one DNA sequence encoding this CDR3. The rearrangement joins TRBV18 to TRBJ1-2, with 7 bases fitting TRBD1. The CDR3 sequence is 13 residues long. Germline assignment: CDR1 KGHSH and CDR2 LQKENI. The J segment lost 3 bases and the V segment lost 6 bases, leaving 4 bases of the junction unmatched. CDR3 in amino acids: CASSPDRDYGYTF. CDR3 sequence (DNA): TGTGCCAGCTCCCCCGACAGGGACTATGGCTACACCTTC.

The chain is built from TRBV5-4 and TRBJ2-3, with 7 bases lining up with TRBD1. CDR1 is SGHNT, CDR2 YYREEE, per germline (reference sequence). CDR3 length equals 16 residues. V dropped 4 bases and J dropped 6; count of bases not matched to a gene: 14. The CDR3 region has the DNA TGTGCCAGCAGCGTGCGACAGGGAGAGGGGGCGGATACGCAGTATTTT. It translates to CASSVRQGEGADTQYF.

This clone was seen only once. The chain combines TRBV19 with TRBJ1-5, with unresolved D. V shed 7 bases and J shed 3 bases, with 10 bases lying between them. This CDR3 contains 13 residues. Germline V CDR1 and CDR2: LNHDA, SQIVND (reference sequence). CDR3 DNA sequence: TGTGCCAGTACCGCCCTGCTCAATCAGCCCCAGCATTTT. It specifies CASTALLNQPQHF.

The chain couples TRBV2 to TRBJ2-5; the match to TRBD2 covers 10 bases. Germline CDR1 and CDR2: SNHLY and FYNNEI. Germline trimming cut 8 bases from V and 1 base from J; bases unmatched to any gene: 7. The CDR3 is 15 residues long. The CDR3 DNA is TGTGCCAGCGCAAGGGCTAGCGGGAGCCAAGAGACCCAGTACTTC. Residues: CASARASGSQETQYF.

The rearrangement joins TRBV11-3 to TRBJ2-1; the match to TRBD2 covers 8 bases. Per the germline V gene, CDR1 is SGHNT and CDR2 is YENEEA. The CDR3 runs to 18 residues. V was clipped by 2 bases and J by 9 bases; unmatched bases: 18. The CDR3 nucleotides are TGTGCCAGCAGCTTAAGGCCGGGACTAGTTACGGGCAACAGTGAGCAGTTCTTC. This encodes CASSLRPGLVTGNSEQFF.

The V call is TRBV12-3 or TRBV12-4, the J call TRBJ2-2, with 7 bases matching TRBD2. Losses at the gene ends were 7 bases for V and 8 bases for J; bases not matched to a gene: 4. This CDR3 region has 12 residues. CDR3 nucleotides: TGTGCCAGCAACGGACTAGTGGGGGAGCTGTTTTTT. This gives the protein CASNGLVGELFF.